The clone carrying this T cell receptor (beta chain) was seen at least ten times. The antigen remains undetermined. The data were obtained in a study of T cell repertoires in cytomegalovirus infection. Study-wide context: Recently identified HLA-C-restricted CMV epitopes were among the peptides used. Matching HLA type and CMV infection were both indicated by public TCR beta signatures.

TCRdb itself ran the reads through MiXCR, one entry per CDR3 protein. The table has tens of thousands of distinct CDR3 sequences, roughly a fifth seen once. The germline gives CDR1 SGHRS, CDR2 YFSETQ. CDR3 length equals 14 residues. The junction had 11 bases not matched to a gene; V was cut back by 4 bases and J by 10 bases. The sequencing here drew on CD8+ T cells from cultured PBMCs, taken from culture after CMV antigen stimulation. This clonotype was obtained from a human donor in good health (CMV status not recorded). Some clones in this sample may be carry-over from other donors' samples. The gene calls are TRBV5-1 and TRBJ1-2, with 9 bases fitting TRBD1. The CDR3 DNA follows: TGCGCCAGCAGCCCCCGACAGGGGGTGAGTCACTACACCTTC. Its protein product is CASSPRQGVSHYTF. Full variable domain (remainder filled in from reference TRBV5-1 and TRBJ1-2): KAGVTQTPRYLIKTRGQQVTLSCSPISGHRSVSWYQQTPGQGLQFLFEYFSETQRNKGNFPGRFSGRQFSNSRSEMNVSTLELGDSALYLCASSPRQGVSHYTFGSGTRLTVV.